The count of the clone carrying this T cell receptor beta chain is one. TCRdb's table, derived via immunoSEQ multiplex PCR, lists solely in-frame clones and lacks some. The table includes about 160,000 clones, roughly four fifths detected once. This entry comes from a study of blood T cell repertoires in COVID-19. Whole-study context: T cells, B-cell-depleted T cells, or PBMCs supplied cDNA or gDNA.

The TCR was taken from a human donor with acute or convalescent COVID-19. The donor label of this sample is uncertain. The source material was peripheral blood.

The CDR3 here is CASSQPVVAFF. In DNA form, the CDR3 reads TGCGCCAGCAGTCAACCGGTTGTAGCTTTCTTT. The rearrangement uses TRBV23-1 and TRBJ1-1; no clear D gene. TRBV23-1 is an ORF for which the function is uncertain. The CDR3 is made up of 11 amino acids. V lost 2 bases and J lost 10, with 8 bases in between.